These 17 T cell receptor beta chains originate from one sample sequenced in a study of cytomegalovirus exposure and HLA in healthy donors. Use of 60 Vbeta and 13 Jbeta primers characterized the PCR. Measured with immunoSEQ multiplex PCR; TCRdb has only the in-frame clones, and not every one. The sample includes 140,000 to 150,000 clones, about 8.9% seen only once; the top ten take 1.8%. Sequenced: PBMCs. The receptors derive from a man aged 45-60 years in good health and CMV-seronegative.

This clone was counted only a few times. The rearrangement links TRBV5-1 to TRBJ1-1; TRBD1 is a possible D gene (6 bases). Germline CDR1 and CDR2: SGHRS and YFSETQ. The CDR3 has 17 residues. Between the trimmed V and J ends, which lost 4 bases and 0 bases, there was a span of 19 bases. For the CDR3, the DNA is TGCGCCAGCAGCCCACAGGGTTCAGCCTACATGAACACTGAAGCTTTCTTT. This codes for CASSPQGSAYMNTEAFF.

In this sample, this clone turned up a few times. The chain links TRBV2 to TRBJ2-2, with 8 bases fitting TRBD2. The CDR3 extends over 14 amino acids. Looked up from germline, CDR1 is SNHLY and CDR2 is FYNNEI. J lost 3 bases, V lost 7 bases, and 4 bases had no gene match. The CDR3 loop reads CASIERGHTGELFF. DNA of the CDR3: TGTGCCAGCATTGAGCGGGGGCACACCGGGGAGCTGTTTTTT.

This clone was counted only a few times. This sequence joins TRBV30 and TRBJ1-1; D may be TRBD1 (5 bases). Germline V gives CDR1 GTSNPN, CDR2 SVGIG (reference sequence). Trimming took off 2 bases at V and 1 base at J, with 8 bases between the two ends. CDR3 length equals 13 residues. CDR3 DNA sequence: TGTGCCTGGAGTCATCAGGGGAACACTGAAGCTTTCTTT. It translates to CAWSHQGNTEAFF.

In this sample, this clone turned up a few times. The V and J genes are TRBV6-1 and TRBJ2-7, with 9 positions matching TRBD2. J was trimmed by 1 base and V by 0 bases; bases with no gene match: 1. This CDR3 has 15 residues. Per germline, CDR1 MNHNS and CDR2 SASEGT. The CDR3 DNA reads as TGTGCCAGCAGTGAAGCCAGCGGGGGGTCCTACGAGCAGTACTTC. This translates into CASSEASGGSYEQYF.

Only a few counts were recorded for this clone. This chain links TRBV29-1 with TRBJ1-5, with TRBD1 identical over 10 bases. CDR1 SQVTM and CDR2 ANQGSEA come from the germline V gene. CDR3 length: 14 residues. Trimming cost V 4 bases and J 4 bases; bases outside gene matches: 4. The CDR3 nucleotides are TGCAGCGTTGCTGGGACAGGGGTTAATCAGCCCCAGCATTTT. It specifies CSVAGTGVNQPQHF.

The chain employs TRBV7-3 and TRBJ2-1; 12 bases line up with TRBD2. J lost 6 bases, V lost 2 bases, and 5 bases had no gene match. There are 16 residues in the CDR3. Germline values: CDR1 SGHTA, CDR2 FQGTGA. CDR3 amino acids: CASSLVASGRANEQFF. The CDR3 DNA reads TGTGCCAGCAGCTTAGTAGCTAGCGGGAGGGCCAATGAGCAGTTCTTC.

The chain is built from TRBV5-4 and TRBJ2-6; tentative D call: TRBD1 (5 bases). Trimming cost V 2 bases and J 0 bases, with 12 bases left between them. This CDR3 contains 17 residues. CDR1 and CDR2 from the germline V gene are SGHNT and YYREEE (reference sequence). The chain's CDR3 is CASSFDVGASGANVLTF. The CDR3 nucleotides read TGTGCCAGCAGCTTTGACGTAGGGGCCTCTGGGGCCAACGTCCTGACTTTC. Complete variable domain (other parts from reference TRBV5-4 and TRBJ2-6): ETGVTQSPTHLIKTRGQQVTLRCSSQSGHNTVSWYQQALGQGPQFIFQYYREEENGRGNFPPRFSGLQFPNYSSELNVNALELDDSALYLCASSFDVGASGANVLTFGAGSRLTVL.

CDR3 DNA sequence: TGTGCCAGCAGCTTGGACATCATGAACACTGAAGCTTTCTTT. Encoded protein: CASSLDIMNTEAFF. The chain joins TRBV5-8 to TRBJ1-1; no reliable D call. V was trimmed by 0 bases and J by 0 bases, leaving 6 bases between them. The germline V gene encodes CDR1 SGHTS and CDR2 YDEGEE. The CDR3 length is 14 residues.

The CDR3 reads CASSPVTGEYTEAFF. The CDR3 bases are TGTGCCAGCAGCCCGGTGACAGGGGAATACACTGAAGCTTTCTTT. This chain uses TRBV7-9 with TRBJ1-1; 8 bases align to TRBD1. Per the germline V gene, CDR1 is SEHNR and CDR2 is FQNEAQ (reference sequence). J was trimmed by 3 bases and V by 5 bases; bases with no gene match: 8. The CDR3 has 15 residues.

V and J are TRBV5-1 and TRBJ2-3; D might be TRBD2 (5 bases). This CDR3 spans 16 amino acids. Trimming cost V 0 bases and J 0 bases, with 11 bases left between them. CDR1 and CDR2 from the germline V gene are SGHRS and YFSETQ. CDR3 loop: CASSLGLRTSTDTQYF. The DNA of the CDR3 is TGCGCCAGCAGCTTGGGATTGAGGACTAGCACAGATACGCAGTATTTT.

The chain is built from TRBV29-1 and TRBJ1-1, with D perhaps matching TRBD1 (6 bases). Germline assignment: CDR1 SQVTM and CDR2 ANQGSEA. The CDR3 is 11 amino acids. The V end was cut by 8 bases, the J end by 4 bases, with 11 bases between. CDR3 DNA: TGCAGCAATGACAGGAGCACTGAAGCTTTCTTT. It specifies CSNDRSTEAFF.

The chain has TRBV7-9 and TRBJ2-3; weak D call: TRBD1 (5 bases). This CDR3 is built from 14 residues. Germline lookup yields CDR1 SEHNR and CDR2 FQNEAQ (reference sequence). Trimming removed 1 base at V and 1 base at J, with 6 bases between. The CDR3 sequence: CASSLGRGTDTQYF. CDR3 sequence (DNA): TGTGCCAGCAGCTTAGGCAGGGGCACAGATACGCAGTATTTT.

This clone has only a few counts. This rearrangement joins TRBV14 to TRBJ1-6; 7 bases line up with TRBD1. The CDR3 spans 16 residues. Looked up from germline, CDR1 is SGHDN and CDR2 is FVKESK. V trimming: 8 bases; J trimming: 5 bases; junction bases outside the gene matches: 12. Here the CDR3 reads CASSLGRGLDNSPLHF. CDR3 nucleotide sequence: TGTGCCAGCTCCCTCGGGAGGGGGCTGGATAATTCACCCCTCCACTTT. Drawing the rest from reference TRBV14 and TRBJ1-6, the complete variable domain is EAGVTQFPSHSVIEKGQTVTLRCDPISGHDNLYWYRRVMGKEIKFLLHFVKESKQDESGMPNNRFLAERTGGTYSTLKVQPAELEDSGVYFCASSLGRGLDNSPLHFGNGTRLTVT.

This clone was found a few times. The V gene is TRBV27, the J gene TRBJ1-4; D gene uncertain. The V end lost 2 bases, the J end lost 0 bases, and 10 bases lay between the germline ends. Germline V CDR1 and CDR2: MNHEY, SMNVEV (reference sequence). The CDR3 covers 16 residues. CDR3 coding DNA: TGTGCCAGCAGTTTAGCGGCCGGGTCAACTAATGAAAAACTGTTTTTT. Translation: CASSLAAGSTNEKLFF.

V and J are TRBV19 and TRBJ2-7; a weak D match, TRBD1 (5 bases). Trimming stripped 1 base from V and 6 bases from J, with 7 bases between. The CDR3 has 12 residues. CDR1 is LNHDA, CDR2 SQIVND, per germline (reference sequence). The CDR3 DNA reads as TGTGCCAGTAGTATAGGTCAGGGCGAGCAGTACTTC. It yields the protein CASSIGQGEQYF.

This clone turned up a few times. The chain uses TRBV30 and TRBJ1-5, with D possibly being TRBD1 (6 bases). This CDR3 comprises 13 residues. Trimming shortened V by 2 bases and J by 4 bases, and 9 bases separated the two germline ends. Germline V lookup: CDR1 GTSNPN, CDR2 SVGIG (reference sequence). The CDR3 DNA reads TGTGCCTGGAGTAAAGGGGGAAATCAGCCCCAGCATTTT. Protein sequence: CAWSKGGNQPQHF.

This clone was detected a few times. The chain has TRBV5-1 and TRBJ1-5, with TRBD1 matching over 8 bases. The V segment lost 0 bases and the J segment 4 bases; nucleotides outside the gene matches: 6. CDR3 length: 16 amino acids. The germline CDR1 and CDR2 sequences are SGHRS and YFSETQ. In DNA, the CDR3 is TGCGCCAGCAGCTTGGAGGTACAGGGGGGAAATCAGCCCCAGCATTTT. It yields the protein CASSLEVQGGNQPQHF. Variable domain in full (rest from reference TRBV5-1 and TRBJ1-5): KAGVTQTPRYLIKTRGQQVTLSCSPISGHRSVSWYQQTPGQGLQFLFEYFSETQRNKGNFPGRFSGRQFSNSRSEMNVSTLELGDSALYLCASSLEVQGGNQPQHFGDGTRLSIL.